The text below deals with one TCR beta chain. No antigen is known for it. This specimen belongs to a study of identical twins. Each CDR3 protein gets one entry after TCRdb re-called the 5' RACE reads with MiXCR. Found here are 450,000 to 650,000 distinct CDR3 sequences, roughly 15% of them singletons; the top ten hold less than 0.5%. Study-level findings and limits: For monozygotic twins, models underestimated out-of-frame TCR alpha sharing.

The sample was also reused in another study, on yellow fever vaccine responses in identical twins.

The sequence was obtained from a woman between 18 and 30 years old in good health. Material: CD4+ T cells sorted from blood.

The CDR3 protein is CASGPGTQAYEQFF. The CDR3 DNA follows: TGTGCCAGTGGCCCCGGGACCCAGGCCTATGAGCAGTTCTTC. This chain links TRBV2 with TRBJ2-1; D assignment may be TRBD1 or TRBD2 (5 bases each). Germline lookup yields CDR1 SNHLY and CDR2 FYNNEI. This CDR3 is built from 14 residues. V was clipped by 9 bases and J by 8 bases, with 20 bases between them.